This record looks at one T cell receptor (beta chain) sequence and its context. Its target is not known. The sample comes from a study of cytotoxic CD8 clonotypes in ibrutinib-treated CLL. General study results and limits: Against age-matched healthy donors, baseline clonality ran higher and tracked circulating CD8+ T-cell counts.

Data came from immunoSEQ multiplex PCR; TCRdb stores just in-frame clones and leaves some out. This sample yields about 45,000 clones, of which approximately 65% are seen a single time; roughly 21% belongs to the top ten. The sequencing used PBMCs, collected after 24 months of ibrutinib treatment. The origin of this receptor is a human donor with chronic lymphocytic leukemia.

The CDR3 loop reads CASSQARGPHEQYF. DNA for the CDR3: TGTGCCAGCAGCCAAGCCAGGGGGCCCCACGAGCAGTACTTC. The chain employs TRBV14 and TRBJ2-7; 8 nucleotides line up with TRBD1. Germline CDR1 is SGHDN and CDR2 is FVKESK. The CDR3 totals 14 residues. With V trimmed by 1 base and J by 5 bases, 4 bases remained unmatched.